Reported below is one TCR beta chain. The sample has other DNA sequences that encode this CDR3 too. This specimen comes from a study of shared clonotypes between healthy human individuals. Study background: The donor group consisted of a couple of women and three men, aged 18 to 49.

Clones were sequenced by immunoSEQ multiplex PCR, and TCRdb holds only the in-frame ones, with some missing. The top ten hold approximately 0.35% of the sample, which has some 2.4 million clones, 93% seen once. Germline assignment: CDR1 MDHEN and CDR2 SYDVKM. The ends lost 6 bases at V and 1 base at J; junction bases unmatched: 4. The CDR3 contains 15 residues. Material: naive CD4+ T cells from PBMCs. Regarding subset: CD45RA+ positively selected. The rearrangement uses TRBV28 and TRBJ2-1; 9 positions agree with TRBD1. The TCR comes from a man aged 18 to 29 in good health. Some clones in this sample may be carry-over from other donors' samples. The CDR3 DNA sequence: TGTGCCAGCAGGACAGGGGGGGTTTCCTACAATGAGCAGTTCTTC. The encoded protein is CASRTGGVSYNEQFF.